The next 3 T cell receptor beta chains were all read from a single sample in a study of human T cells and chemical hapten exposure (dated by TCRdb to the early 2020s). Per the publication, the time point label means: pre-sensitization, week 0. The sample's treatment or condition, from its label and the paper: therapeutic diphenylcyclopropenone sensitization with weekly scalp DPC. The method behind the library was RACE. Reads for this sample came from a NextSeq 500. TCRdb trimmed the raw reads at Q25, called clones with MiXCR and kept productive beta chains. One record per CDR3 amino acid sequence lists the most common genes and DNA. Within this sample are approximately 320,000 distinct CDR3 sequences, with around 5% of them counted one time only. The top ten constitute 7% to 10% of the sample. Specimen: whole blood, collected in connection with sensitization to the hapten diphenylcyclopropenone (DPC). These receptors all come from a woman between 18 and 30 years old with alopecia areata. Some clones in this sample may be carry-over from other donors' samples.

This clonotype was counted only a few times. The chain employs TRBV7-2 and TRBJ2-3; D unresolved. CDR1 and CDR2 (germline): SGHTA, FQGNSA. The V gene lost 3 bases and the J gene lost 2 bases, with 9 bases spanning the gap. This CDR3 region has 14 residues. Here the CDR3 DNA reads TGTGCCAGCAGCTTTAGCCTAAACACAGATACGCAGTATTTT. This encodes CASSFSLNTDTQYF.

This clonotype was seen many times. V is TRBV20-1 and J is TRBJ2-2; 9 bases map to TRBD2. CDR3 length equals 15 residues. CDR1 and CDR2 from the germline V gene are DFQATT and SNEGSKA (reference sequence). V dropped 3 bases and J dropped 5; count of bases not matched to a gene: 7. For the CDR3, the DNA is TGCAGTGCTAGGGTGACTAGCGGCAATACCGGGGAGCTGTTTTTT. Translation gives CSARVTSGNTGELFF.

This clonotype was found many times. The rearrangement links TRBV27 to TRBJ2-1, with a weak D call TRBD2 (5 bases). Between the trimmed V and J ends, which lost 2 bases and 1 base, there was a span of 9 bases. CDR1 and CDR2 from the germline V gene are MNHEY and SMNVEV (reference sequence). The CDR3 sequence is 15 residues long. CDR3 sequence reads: CASSLEGQSYNEQFF. Written as DNA, the CDR3 is TGTGCCAGCAGTTTAGAGGGTCAATCCTACAATGAGCAGTTCTTC.